This entry lists 18 T cell receptor beta chains sequenced from one sample in a study of cytomegalovirus exposure and HLA in healthy donors. Researchers ran the PCR with 60 Vbeta and 13 Jbeta primers. TCRdb's table, derived via immunoSEQ multiplex PCR, lists solely in-frame clones and lacks some. Among roughly 220,000 clones, 80% to 90% were seen once, and the ten largest hold 2.5% to 3.5%. Sequencing used PBMCs. The receptor set was obtained from a man aged 30-40 years in good health and CMV-seronegative.

The chain combines TRBV6-6 with TRBJ2-7; D perhaps matches TRBD2 (5 bases). The CDR3 runs 12 residues. Trimming shortened V by 6 bases and J by 3 bases, and 9 bases separated the two germline ends. Germline values: CDR1 MNHNY, CDR2 SVGAGI (reference sequence). The CDR3 region has the DNA TGTGCCAGCAGCCTGGAGGTCTACGAGCAGTACTTC. Translating gives CASSLEVYEQYF.

The rearrangement joins TRBV28 to TRBJ2-3, with 10 positions matching TRBD2. V trimming: 3 bases; J trimming: 1 base; junction bases outside the gene matches: 4. The CDR3 sequence is 16 residues long. The germline V gene encodes CDR1 MDHEN and CDR2 SYDVKM. The CDR3: CASSFLGLAGTDTQYF. The DNA of the CDR3 is TGTGCCAGCAGTTTCCTCGGACTAGCGGGCACAGATACGCAGTATTTT.

The chain couples TRBV7-9 to TRBJ1-5; D not resolved. CDR1 is SEHNR and CDR2 is FQNEAQ in the germline V gene (reference sequence). The CDR3 sequence is 16 residues long. Trimming pared 5 bases from V and 4 bases from J, leaving 18 bases between. The CDR3: CASSPGEGRGNQPQHF. DNA of the CDR3: TGTGCCAGCAGCCCGGGCGAGGGAAGAGGGAATCAGCCCCAGCATTTT. Variable domain in full (rest from reference TRBV7-9 and TRBJ1-5): DTGVSQNPRHKITKRGQNVTFRCDPISEHNRLYWYRQTLGQGPEFLTYFQNEAQLEKSRLLSDRFSAERPKGSFSTLEIQRTEQGDSAMYLCASSPGEGRGNQPQHFGDGTRLSIL.

The J gene is TRBJ1-6, the V gene TRBV7-2, with D unresolved. The V end lost 6 bases, the J end lost 7 bases, and 13 bases lay between the germline ends. The germline gives CDR1 SGHTA, CDR2 FQGNSA. The CDR3 totals 14 residues. The CDR3 nucleotides read TGTGCCAGCAGTTTTTCTCCCCTGAATTCACCCCTCCACTTT. Its translation is CASSFSPLNSPLHF.

This chain links TRBV27 with TRBJ2-3, with 7 positions matching TRBD1. Per germline, CDR1 MNHEY and CDR2 SMNVEV (reference sequence). The trim removed 4 bases at V and 12 bases at J, leaving 10 bases unmatched. This CDR3 has 13 residues. Here the CDR3 reads CASSSGQAPHQYF. The CDR3 DNA reads as TGTGCCAGCAGTTCCGGACAGGCTCCTCATCAGTATTTT.

For this clone: Other nucleotide sequences from this sample produce the same CDR3. The rearrangement joins TRBV7-9 to TRBJ2-7, with 9 bases identical to TRBD1. This CDR3 spans 15 amino acids. Germline CDR1 reads SEHNR; CDR2 reads FQNEAQ (reference sequence). Unmatched junction bases numbered 4, after V lost 4 bases and J lost 0 bases. The CDR3 spells CASSSPGQGSYEQYF. CDR3 sequence (DNA): TGTGCCAGCAGCTCTCCGGGACAGGGCTCCTACGAGCAGTACTTC.

Concerning this clone: One end of the junction fails to match germline, which may point to a read error. V and J are TRBV5-1 and TRBJ2-6; 8 nucleotides match TRBD2. The CDR3 contains 20 residues. From germline, CDR1 is SGHRS and CDR2 YFSETQ. CDR3 in amino acids: CASSLNPSGGPSSGASVLTF. The CDR3 DNA follows: TGCGCCAGCAGCTTGAATCCTTCGGGGGGGCCCAGCTCTGGGGCCAGCGTCCTGACTTTC.

The chain employs TRBV14 and TRBJ1-2; D not resolved. The CDR3 is made up of 15 amino acids. Trimming removed 1 base from V and 8 bases from J, with 17 bases in between. The germline V gene has CDR1 SGHDN and CDR2 FVKESK. In DNA form, the CDR3 reads TGTGCCAGCAGCCAAGGACTTACGGGGAACTGGGGCTACACCTTC. Protein product: CASSQGLTGNWGYTF.

This clone has a handful of counts. The V gene is TRBV5-1, the J gene TRBJ1-3; D is ambiguous. The CDR3 contains 15 residues. The germline gives CDR1 SGHRS, CDR2 YFSETQ. Trimming left V 4 bases short and J 0 bases short, with 11 bases between. The CDR3 coding sequence is TGCGCCAGCAGCCACGACGGGGTCTCTGGAAACACCATATATTTT. Translation: CASSHDGVSGNTIYF.

The chain couples TRBV28 to TRBJ2-7; possible D gene TRBD2, 6 bases. CDR3 size: 16 residues. Trimming shortened V by 3 bases and J by 5 bases, and 20 bases separated the two germline ends. The germline gives CDR1 MDHEN, CDR2 SYDVKM. The chain's CDR3 is CASSFDLASVRNEQYF. The CDR3 nucleotides read TGTGCCAGCAGTTTTGATCTAGCGTCGGTTCGGAACGAGCAGTACTTC.

The V and J genes are TRBV7-9 and TRBJ2-3; TRBD2 matches 14 bases. The junction had 5 bases not matched to a gene; V was cut back by 3 bases and J by 0 bases. This CDR3 has 18 amino acids. The germline V gene encodes CDR1 SEHNR and CDR2 FQNEAQ (reference sequence). Here the CDR3 reads CASSFRTSGGLSTDTQYF. CDR3 sequence (DNA): TGTGCCAGCAGCTTCCGGACTAGCGGGGGGTTGAGCACAGATACGCAGTATTTT.

The genes are TRBV5-1 and TRBJ2-3; 10 nucleotides match TRBD2. Germline values: CDR1 SGHRS, CDR2 YFSETQ. Unmatched junction bases numbered 4, after V lost 3 bases and J lost 3 bases. This CDR3 contains 15 residues. CDR3 in amino acids: CASSWASGGTDTQYF. CDR3 nucleotide sequence: TGCGCCAGCAGCTGGGCTAGCGGGGGAACAGATACGCAGTATTTT.

This chain connects TRBV28 to TRBJ1-1; unclear D gene. V was cut by 7 bases and J by 1 base, with 4 bases left in between. The CDR3 loop spans 11 amino acids. CDR1 and CDR2 from the germline V gene are MDHEN and SYDVKM. The CDR3 protein is CASIGNTEAFF. For the CDR3, the DNA is TGTGCCAGCATCGGGAACACTGAAGCTTTCTTT.

This clone appeared a few times. This chain joins TRBV11-3 and TRBJ1-1; TRBD1 might be the D (5 bases). Germline V CDR1 and CDR2: SGHNT, YENEEA. V was cut by 5 bases and J by 3 bases, with 16 bases left in between. CDR3 size: 15 residues. In nucleotides, the CDR3 is TGTGCCAGCAGCCCGGGAGGGCCGGGGGACACTGAAGCTTTCTTT. Its protein product is CASSPGGPGDTEAFF.

This sequence joins TRBV7-8 and TRBJ2-1, with 8 bases that match TRBD2. Germline CDR1 and CDR2: SGHVS and FQNEAQ. This CDR3 has 15 amino acids. The J segment lost 3 bases and the V segment lost 7 bases, leaving 8 bases of the junction unmatched. The CDR3 spells CASNPGGSYYNEQFF. DNA of the CDR3: TGTGCCAGCAACCCGGGGGGGTCCTACTACAATGAGCAGTTCTTC.

The chain recombines TRBV12-1 with TRBJ2-7; the table's D call, TRBD2, has no DNA check behind it. TRBV12-1 is a known pseudogene. This CDR3 is built from 18 residues. The CDR3 here is CASSPWANPGLGCREQYF. The CDR3 DNA reads as TGTGCCAGCTCCCCCTGGGCAAACCCGGGACTAGGCTGTCGAGAGCAGTACTTC.

The genes are TRBV28 and TRBJ2-1; TRBD1 might be the D (5 bases). Trimming took off 4 bases at V and 4 bases at J, with 5 bases between the two ends. The CDR3 runs to 12 residues. The germline gives CDR1 MDHEN, CDR2 SYDVKM. The chain's CDR3 is CASSYRYNEQFF. The CDR3 DNA follows: TGTGCCAGCAGTTACAGGTACAATGAGCAGTTCTTC.

This chain joins TRBV7-2 and TRBJ1-1; 12 bases line up with TRBD1. Looked up from germline, CDR1 is SGHTA and CDR2 is FQGNSA. The CDR3 is 16 amino acids. V lost 4 bases to trimming and J lost 6 bases; unmatched junction nucleotides: 9. CDR3 nucleotide sequence: TGTGCCAGCAGCTCACGATCCGGGACAGGGGGCCCTGAAGCTTTCTTT. Translating gives CASSSRSGTGGPEAFF.